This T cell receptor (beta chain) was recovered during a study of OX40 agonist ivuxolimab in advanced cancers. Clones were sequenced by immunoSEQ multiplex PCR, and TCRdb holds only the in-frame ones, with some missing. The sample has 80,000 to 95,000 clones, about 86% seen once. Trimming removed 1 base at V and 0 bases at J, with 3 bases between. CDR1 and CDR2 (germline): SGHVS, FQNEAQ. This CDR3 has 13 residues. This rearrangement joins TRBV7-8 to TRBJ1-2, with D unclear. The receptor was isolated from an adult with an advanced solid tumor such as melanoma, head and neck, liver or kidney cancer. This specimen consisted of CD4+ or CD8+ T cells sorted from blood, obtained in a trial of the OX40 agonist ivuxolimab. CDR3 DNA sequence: TGTGCCAGCAGCTTAGATACTAACTATGGCTACACCTTC. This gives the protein CASSLDTNYGYTF.